One sample yielded the 17 T cell receptor beta chains listed below, sequenced in a study of shared clonotypes between healthy human individuals. Assay used: immunoSEQ multiplex PCR; TCRdb lists only in-frame clones, some missing. Among 85,000 to 100,000 clones listed, about 68% were seen once. The source material was memory CD8+ T cells sorted from blood. Subset reported: CD45RO+ cells pooled with CCR7-negative TemRA cells. These receptors were collected from a young man in good health.

This sequence joins TRBV7-2 and TRBJ1-3; possible D gene TRBD1, 6 bases. The CDR3 spans 17 residues. Germline V lookup: CDR1 SGHTA, CDR2 FQGNSA. Between the trimmed V and J ends, which lost 1 base and 0 bases, there was a span of 13 bases. The CDR3 DNA is TGTGCCAGCAGCTTAGGATGGGGGCTCGGCTCTGGAAACACCATATATTTT. This codes for CASSLGWGLGSGNTIYF.

V gene TRBV6-1 combines with J gene TRBJ2-1, with 12 bases identical to TRBD2. The J segment lost 2 bases and the V segment lost 1 base, leaving 6 bases of the junction unmatched. This CDR3 is 18 amino acids long. Germline CDR1 is MNHNS and CDR2 is SASEGT. Here the CDR3 reads CASSEGLAGEATYNEQFF. CDR3 in DNA: TGTGCCAGCAGTGAAGGACTAGCGGGAGAGGCAACCTACAATGAGCAGTTCTTC.

This chain joins TRBV6-5 and TRBJ2-1; possible D gene TRBD1, 6 bases. V gave up 4 bases and J gave up 9 bases, with 13 bases separating them. The CDR3 is 13 amino acids. The germline CDR1 and CDR2 sequences are MNHEY and SVGAGI. CDR3 amino acids: CASSFTSGAEQFF. The CDR3, as DNA: TGTGCCAGCAGTTTTACATCAGGGGCTGAGCAGTTCTTC.

This clone appeared once. V and J are TRBV10-3 and TRBJ1-1; D is possibly TRBD1 (5 bases). CDR3 length equals 14 residues. Trimming pared 4 bases from V and 1 base from J, leaving 10 bases between. Looked up from germline, CDR1 is ENHRY and CDR2 is SYGVKD. The chain's CDR3 is CAISGRDGNTEAFF. The CDR3 region has the DNA TGTGCCATCAGTGGCAGGGATGGGAACACTGAAGCTTTCTTT.

This clone was seen a single time. The V gene is TRBV7-1, the J gene TRBJ2-5; D could derive from TRBD1 or TRBD2 (5 bases each). TRBV7-1 is given ORF status, its function remaining uncertain. CDR3 size: 16 residues. V lost 4 bases to trimming and J lost 4 bases, with 19 bases between them. The CDR3: CASSLPGTPGLETQYF. The CDR3 coding sequence is TGTGCCAGCAGCTTGCCCGGGACGCCGGGGTTAGAGACCCAGTACTTC.

The gene calls are TRBV29-1 and TRBJ1-2; D remains unclear. Germline V gene data show CDR1 as SQVTM and CDR2 as ANQGSEA. The CDR3 length is 12 residues. V shed 3 bases and J shed 0 bases, with 5 bases lying between them. The CDR3 DNA reads as TGCAGCGTTGAGTATTCTAACTATGGCTACACCTTC. Encoded protein: CSVEYSNYGYTF.

V gene TRBV10-2 combines with J gene TRBJ2-6; D is perhaps TRBD2 (6 bases). Germline CDR1 is WSHSY and CDR2 is SAAADI. Trimming cost V 0 bases and J 4 bases, with 10 bases left between them. This CDR3 has 16 residues. CDR3 protein: CASSESGGSGANVLTF. The DNA for the CDR3 is TGCGCCAGCAGTGAGTCGGGGGGATCGGGGGCCAACGTCCTGACTTTC.

V usage is TRBV7-8 and J usage is TRBJ2-7, with 7 bases fitting TRBD2. Germline V lookup: CDR1 SGHVS, CDR2 FQNEAQ. With V trimmed by 1 base and J by 2 bases, 5 bases remained unmatched. The CDR3 has 15 residues. This chain's CDR3 is CASSLEGGSPYEQYF. The CDR3 region has the DNA TGTGCCAGCAGCTTAGAAGGCGGGAGTCCCTACGAGCAGTACTTC.

This chain links TRBV29-1 with TRBJ2-5; a weak D match, TRBD2 (5 bases). Germline V lookup: CDR1 SQVTM, CDR2 ANQGSEA. This CDR3 spans 13 amino acids. Between the trimmed V and J ends, which lost 5 bases and 2 bases, there was a span of 12 bases. CDR3 residues: CSVLERWQETQYF. The CDR3 bases are TGCAGCGTTCTGGAGCGGTGGCAAGAGACCCAGTACTTC.

This rearrangement joins TRBV19 to TRBJ2-7; D possibly matches TRBD1 or TRBD2 (5 bases each). The V and J ends lost 5 bases and 0 bases respectively, with 11 bases between them. Germline CDR1 LNHDA, CDR2 SQIVND (reference sequence). The length of the CDR3 is 14 residues. The CDR3 nucleotides are TGTGCCAGTAGTTTCGGGACGGACTCCTACGAGCAGTACTTC. It specifies CASSFGTDSYEQYF.

The chain's CDR3 is CASSLTDISSYEQYF. In DNA, the CDR3 is TGTGCCAGCAGTCTGACTGATATAAGCTCCTACGAGCAGTACTTC. The chain recombines TRBV28 with TRBJ2-7, with D unresolved. The germline CDR1 and CDR2 sequences are MDHEN and SYDVKM. Trimming pared 5 bases from V and 0 bases from J, leaving 14 bases between. The CDR3 sequence is 15 residues long.

This clone has just a few counts. The genes are TRBV19 and TRBJ2-1, with 10 bases lining up with TRBD2. Trimming removed 2 bases from V and 9 bases from J; junction bases left unmatched: 10. Germline V lookup: CDR1 LNHDA, CDR2 SQIVND (reference sequence). This CDR3 is built from 16 residues. CDR3 residues: CASSILAGASTIEQFF. As DNA, the CDR3 is TGTGCCAGTAGTATACTAGCGGGAGCCTCTACAATTGAGCAGTTCTTC. Based on the CDR3 plus reference TRBV19 and TRBJ2-1, the full variable domain is DGGITQSPKYLFRKEGQNVTLSCEQNLNHDAMYWYRQDPGQGLRLIYYSQIVNDFQKGDIAEGYSVSREKKESFPLTVTSAQKNPTAFYLCASSILAGASTIEQFFGPGTRLTVL.

There are many counts of this clone. V and J are TRBV6-1 and TRBJ2-4; 8 bases align to TRBD2. Per the germline V gene, CDR1 is MNHNS and CDR2 is SASEGT. The V gene end was trimmed by 0 bases and the J gene end by 0 bases; junction bases not matched to a gene: 1. The CDR3 is 16 residues long. CDR3 nucleotides: TGTGCCAGCAGTGAAGCGCTAGCGGGAGCCAAAAACATTCAGTACTTC. The encoded protein is CASSEALAGAKNIQYF.

The chain is built from TRBV2 and TRBJ2-5; D remains unclear. V was trimmed by 1 base and J by 5 bases, leaving 14 bases between them. CDR3 length equals 15 residues. In germline, CDR1 is SNHLY, CDR2 FYNNEI. The CDR3 protein is CASSEGSEPGETQYF. The CDR3 nucleotides are TGTGCCAGCAGTGAAGGTTCCGAGCCCGGGGAGACCCAGTACTTC.

The sample holds many counts of this clone. The V and J genes are TRBV6-6 and TRBJ2-4; no firm D call. V dropped 0 bases and J dropped 1 base, with 7 bases sitting between them. Looked up from germline, CDR1 is MNHNY and CDR2 is SVGAGI (reference sequence). This CDR3 is built from 15 residues. CDR3 coding DNA: TGTGCCAGCAGTTACTCGACTGGGGCCAAAAACATTCAGTACTTC. Protein sequence: CASSYSTGAKNIQYF.

The chain uses TRBV4-3 and TRBJ2-2, with D perhaps being TRBD1 or TRBD2 (5 bases each). The V gene lost 1 base and the J gene lost 6 bases, with 12 bases spanning the gap. CDR3 length equals 15 residues. Germline V CDR1 and CDR2: LGHNA, YSLEER. The CDR3 sequence is CASSQALGESGELFF. In nucleotides, the CDR3 is TGCGCCAGCAGCCAAGCTCTGGGGGAATCCGGGGAGCTGTTTTTT.

A few counts support this clone. J is TRBJ2-7 and V is TRBV19, with 14 bases that match TRBD2. Trimming cost V 3 bases and J 8 bases; bases outside gene matches: 6. Germline-derived CDR1 and CDR2 are LNHDA and SQIVND (reference sequence). The CDR3 consists of 15 residues. CDR3 sequence: CASSIGLAGGNKQYF. CDR3 sequence (DNA): TGTGCCAGTAGTATCGGACTAGCGGGAGGCAACAAGCAGTACTTC.